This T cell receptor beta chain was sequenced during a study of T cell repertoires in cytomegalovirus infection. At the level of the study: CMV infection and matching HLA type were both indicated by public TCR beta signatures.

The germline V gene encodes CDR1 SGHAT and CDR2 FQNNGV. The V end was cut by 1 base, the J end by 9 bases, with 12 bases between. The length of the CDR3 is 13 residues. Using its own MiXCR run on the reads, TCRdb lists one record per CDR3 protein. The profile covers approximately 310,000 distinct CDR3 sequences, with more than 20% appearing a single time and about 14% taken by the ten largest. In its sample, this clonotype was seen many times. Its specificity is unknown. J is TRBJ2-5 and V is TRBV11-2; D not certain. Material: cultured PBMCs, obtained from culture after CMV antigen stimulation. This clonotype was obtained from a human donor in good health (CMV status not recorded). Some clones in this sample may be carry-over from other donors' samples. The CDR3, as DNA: TGTGCCAGCAGCTTAGCACCCCGAGCCCCCCAGTACTTC. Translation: CASSLAPRAPQYF.